The clone carrying this T cell receptor (beta chain) appeared a single time. Produced via immunoSEQ multiplex PCR; TCRdb's table is partial and in-frame only. This table holds some 150,000 clones, 75% to 90% found once. The source of the sample is a study of T cell responses to AZD1222 COVID-19 vaccine. The CDR3 length is 15 residues. Trimming left V 10 bases short and J 6 bases short, with 22 bases between. Germline-derived CDR1 and CDR2 are ENHRY and SYGVKD. Sequenced here: peripheral blood, sampled after recovery from COVID-19. The source of this sequence is an adult who had recovered from COVID-19. This rearrangement joins TRBV10-3 to TRBJ2-1; D perhaps matches TRBD2 (6 bases). In DNA form, the CDR3 reads TGTGCCACCTTGGCTTTATCCGGGACTGGCAATGAGCAGTTCTTC. As protein: CATLALSGTGNEQFF.